This T cell receptor (beta chain) is drawn from a study of blood T cell repertoires in COVID-19. This clone is a singleton in its sample. In the study's own analysis: Reference gene primer amplification yielded estimated nucleated cell counts. Clones were sequenced by immunoSEQ multiplex PCR, and TCRdb holds only the in-frame ones, with some missing. That table gives V, J and clone size, and the DNA gave D and trimming. The data show about 140,000 clones, approximately 78% seen once. The germline V gene encodes CDR1 SGHNT and CDR2 YENEEA. The CDR3 is 13 amino acids. The trim removed 6 bases at V and 7 bases at J, leaving 7 bases unmatched.

The receptor comes from an elderly woman with acute or convalescent COVID-19. This chain links TRBV11-3 with TRBJ1-2, with 8 bases matching TRBD1. Sequencing input: peripheral blood. DNA for the CDR3: TGTGCCAGCAGGACCGGGACAGGTGGTGGCTACACCTTC. Translating gives CASRTGTGGGYTF.